The 22 T cell receptor beta chains listed next were all sequenced from one sample in a study of blood T cell repertoires in COVID-19 (dated by TCRdb to between 2020 and 2021). The protocol used for the library was the immunoSEQ multiplex PCR assay. In its TCRdb copy, this immuneACCESS table keeps in-frame sequences only and misses some clones. Where compared with another copy, unresolved V genes explain less than half of these, and the others have no known cause. The sample table records tens of thousands of clones; over 65% of these occur just once. The leading ten clones occupy roughly 15% of the sample. The specimen sequenced was peripheral blood. These receptors were collected from a man between 50 and 59 years old with active or convalescent COVID-19.

The chain recombines TRBV6-5 with TRBJ1-1; D is undetermined. The germline gives CDR1 MNHEY, CDR2 SVGAGI. This CDR3 contains 13 residues. Trimming took 9 bases from V and 5 from J, leaving 16 bases between them. In DNA form, the CDR3 reads TGTGCCAGTTTCTCGGCGGGTTTGACTGAAGCTTTCTTT. Protein sequence: CASFSAGLTEAFF.

The chain has TRBV5-1 and TRBJ2-7; a weak D match, TRBD2 (5 bases). V shed 4 bases and J shed 3 bases, with 17 bases lying between them. CDR1 is SGHRS, CDR2 YFSETQ, per germline. The CDR3 loop spans 15 amino acids. The CDR3 sequence: CASSANREKGYEQYF. CDR3 sequence (DNA): TGCGCCAGCAGCGCTAATCGGGAAAAAGGCTACGAGCAGTACTTC.

The chain recombines TRBV13 with TRBJ2-1; no definite D call. The germline V gene encodes CDR1 PRHDT and CDR2 FYEKMQ (reference sequence). Trimming cost V 2 bases and J 7 bases, with 3 bases left between them. This CDR3 has 11 amino acids. The CDR3 nucleotides read TGTGCCAGCAGCTTACGGAATGAGCAGTTCTTC. Its protein product is CASSLRNEQFF.

This chain uses TRBV19 with TRBJ1-6; TRBD1 matches 9 bases. The CDR3 totals 16 residues. Germline CDR1 is LNHDA and CDR2 is SQIVND (reference sequence). The V segment lost 4 bases and the J segment 8 bases; nucleotides outside the gene matches: 9. CDR3 amino acids: CASSTRGTGFDSPLHF. The CDR3 DNA reads as TGTGCCAGTAGTACTCGCGGGACAGGGTTTGATTCACCCCTCCACTTT.

The V and J genes are TRBV10-3 and TRBJ1-5, with 8 bases that match TRBD1. The CDR3 covers 14 residues. The germline CDR1 and CDR2 sequences are ENHRY and SYGVKD. Losses at the gene ends were 6 bases for V and 4 bases for J; bases not matched to a gene: 5. CDR3 in amino acids: CAISTTGENQPQHF. Written as DNA, the CDR3 is TGTGCCATCAGCACGACAGGGGAAAATCAGCCCCAGCATTTT.

J is TRBJ1-2 and V is TRBV25-1, with 9 nucleotides matching TRBD1. CDR1 MGHDK and CDR2 SYGVNS come from the germline V gene. The CDR3 spans 14 residues. V lost 5 bases and J lost 4; bases outside the gene matches: 5. CDR3 protein: CASSSGTGTYGYTF. DNA of the CDR3: TGTGCCAGCAGTTCCGGGACAGGGACCTATGGCTACACCTTC.

About this clone: Germline and junction disagree at one end, which may indicate a read error. The V call is TRBV11-2, the J call TRBJ1-1; possibly TRBD1 for D (5 bases). CDR3 size: 15 residues. Germline V lookup: CDR1 SGHAT, CDR2 FQNNGV. CDR3 bases: TGTGCCAGCAGCTTAGTCGGTGCAGGGAACGCTGAAGCTTTCTTT. Amino acid sequence: CASSLVGAGNAEAFF.

The gene calls are TRBV18 and TRBJ1-3, with TRBD1 identical over 12 bases. This CDR3 has 18 residues. Germline CDR1 reads KGHSH; CDR2 reads LQKENI. The J segment lost 1 base and the V segment lost 3 bases, leaving 7 bases of the junction unmatched. The CDR3 here is CASSPPGQGALSGNTIYF. The CDR3 DNA reads as TGTGCCAGCTCACCTCCGGGACAGGGGGCTCTTTCTGGAAACACCATATATTTT. Full variable domain (remainder filled in from reference TRBV18 and TRBJ1-3): NAGVMQNPRHLVRRRGQEARLRCSPMKGHSHVYWYRQLPEEGLKFMVYLQKENIIDESGMPKERFSAEFPKEGPSILRIQQVVRGDSAAYFCASSPPGQGALSGNTIYFGEGSWLTVV.

The chain has TRBV9 and TRBJ1-6, with D possibly being TRBD1 (5 bases). Deletions cut 2 bases from V and 2 bases from J, with 11 bases between. CDR1 is SGDLS, CDR2 YYNGEE, per germline. This CDR3 spans 16 amino acids. The CDR3 nucleotides are TGTGCCAGCAGCGTCAGGGCTTCGACCTATAATTCACCCCTCCACTTT. This sequence encodes CASSVRASTYNSPLHF.

The rearrangement uses TRBV30 and TRBJ1-4, with 7 nucleotides matching TRBD1. In germline, CDR1 is GTSNPN, CDR2 SVGIG (reference sequence). CDR3 size: 17 residues. The V segment lost 3 bases and the J segment 6 bases; nucleotides outside the gene matches: 16. The DNA of the CDR3 is TGTGCCTGGAGCACGAGAATTGACAGGGTGAATCATGAAAAACTGTTTTTT. It yields the protein CAWSTRIDRVNHEKLFF.

The chain recombines TRBV29-1 with TRBJ1-4; 7 positions match TRBD1. The CDR3 has 10 amino acids. Germline CDR1 is SQVTM and CDR2 is ANQGSEA. J gave up 12 bases and V 3 bases, and 1 base lay outside the gene matches. In DNA, the CDR3 is TGCAGCGTTGACCAGGGGGAACTGTTTTTT. This sequence encodes CSVDQGELFF. Full variable domain (missing parts from reference TRBV29-1 and TRBJ1-4): SAVISQKPSRDICQRGTSLTIQCQVDSQVTMMFWYRQQPGQSLTLIATANQGSEATYESGFVIDKFPISRPNLTFSTLTVSNMSPEDSSIYLCSVDQGELFFGSGTQLSVL.

The chain is built from TRBV2 and TRBJ1-5; possible D gene TRBD1, 5 bases. Per germline, CDR1 SNHLY and CDR2 FYNNEI. The V gene lost 6 bases and the J gene lost 7 bases, with 16 bases spanning the gap. This CDR3 has 14 amino acids. This CDR3 reads CASRRAGGGQPQHF. CDR3 nucleotide sequence: TGTGCCAGCAGACGAGCCGGCGGGGGACAGCCCCAGCATTTT.

This clone showed up just once. The CDR3 nucleotides read TGCGCCAGCAGCCAAAACGGACAGAATCAGCCCCAGCATTTT. This gives the protein CASSQNGQNQPQHF. The genes are TRBV4-1 and TRBJ1-5, with a weak D call TRBD1 (6 bases). Per germline, CDR1 MGHRA and CDR2 YSYEKL. The CDR3 is 14 residues long. Deletions cut 2 bases from V and 4 bases from J, with 9 bases between.

This sequence joins TRBV19 and TRBJ1-1; D ambiguous. Germline V gives CDR1 LNHDA, CDR2 SQIVND (reference sequence). The CDR3 is 12 amino acids. Trimming shortened V by 4 bases and J by 4 bases, and 7 bases separated the two germline ends. The CDR3 bases are TGTGCCAGTAGTAACCGGGGCACTGAAGCTTTCTTT. Its translation: CASSNRGTEAFF.

This sequence joins TRBV30 and TRBJ2-3, with no clear D. The germline V gene encodes CDR1 GTSNPN and CDR2 SVGIG (reference sequence). The germline V and J ends were trimmed by 1 base and 1 base, with 12 bases remaining between them. The CDR3 contains 15 residues. DNA for the CDR3: TGTGCCTGGAGTGAAGAGGCCCTAGGCACAGATACGCAGTATTTT. Its protein product is CAWSEEALGTDTQYF. The full variable domain, completed using reference TRBV30 and TRBJ2-3, is SQTIHQWPATLVQPVGSPLSLECTVEGTSNPNLYWYRQAAGRGLQLLFYSVGIGQISSEVPQNLSASRPQDRQFILSSKKLLLSDSGFYLCAWSEEALGTDTQYFGPGTRLTVL.

V is TRBV5-6 and J is TRBJ1-6; D is perhaps TRBD1 (6 bases). Trimming removed 0 bases at V and 8 bases at J, with 15 bases between. Per germline, CDR1 SGHDT and CDR2 YYEEEE. The CDR3 is 16 residues long. In DNA, the CDR3 is TGTGCCAGCAGCTTGGTCGGCGGCAAGGGGGATTCACCCCTCCACTTT. Translation gives CASSLVGGKGDSPLHF. Variable domain in full (rest from reference TRBV5-6 and TRBJ1-6): DAGVTQSPTHLIKTRGQQVTLRCSPKSGHDTVSWYQQALGQGPQFIFQYYEEEERQRGNFPDRFSGHQFPNYSSELNVNALLLGDSALYLCASSLVGGKGDSPLHFGNGTRLTVT.

J is TRBJ2-7 and V is TRBV12-5; 9 positions agree with TRBD1. Unmatched junction bases numbered 8, after V lost 4 bases and J lost 1 base. This CDR3 is 16 amino acids long. Germline V CDR1 and CDR2: LGHNT, FRNRAP. As DNA, the CDR3 is TGTGCTAGTGGTTACCCGGACAGGGGCCGTTCCTACGAGCAGTACTTC. It translates to CASGYPDRGRSYEQYF.

The rearrangement uses TRBV25-1 and TRBJ1-2; D ambiguous. V lost 1 base to trimming and J lost 4 bases, with 7 bases between them. This CDR3 is 13 amino acids long. Germline-derived CDR1 and CDR2 are MGHDK and SYGVNS. The CDR3 DNA reads TGTGCCAGCAGTGAATTGACACCCTATGGCTACACCTTC. It codes for CASSELTPYGYTF.

This sequence joins TRBV2 and TRBJ2-7; D may be TRBD1 (5 bases). Trimming cost V 6 bases and J 5 bases, with 20 bases left between them. The CDR3 loop spans 15 amino acids. Germline V gives CDR1 SNHLY, CDR2 FYNNEI. The DNA of the CDR3 is TGTGCCAGCAGCCCCCAACAAACAGGTTCCGACGAGCAGTACTTC. It codes for CASSPQQTGSDEQYF.

This chain connects TRBV29-1 to TRBJ2-1, with 7 bases aligning to TRBD1. With V trimmed by 7 bases and J by 2 bases, 5 bases remained unmatched. The germline CDR1 and CDR2 sequences are SQVTM and ANQGSEA. The CDR3 length is 13 residues. The chain's CDR3 is CSGTGVPYNEQFF. The DNA for the CDR3 is TGCAGCGGTACAGGGGTTCCCTACAATGAGCAGTTCTTC.

This clone was observed a single time. Here the CDR3 DNA reads TGTGCCAGCAGCCTGGTAGGGACAGGGAGCTATGGCTACACCTTC. Its translation is CASSLVGTGSYGYTF. The V call is TRBV5-4, the J call TRBJ1-2; 9 bases agree with TRBD1. Trimming cost V 4 bases and J 4 bases; bases outside gene matches: 8. Per germline, CDR1 SGHNT and CDR2 YYREEE (reference sequence). This CDR3 region has 15 residues.

This clone turned up a few times. The chain employs TRBV7-6 and TRBJ1-3, with 9 nucleotides matching TRBD1. The germline CDR1 and CDR2 sequences are SGHVS and FNYEAQ. The CDR3 has 18 amino acids. J gave up 3 bases and V 2 bases, and 11 bases lay outside the gene matches. This CDR3 reads CASSLNPRRTGVGNTIYF. The CDR3 DNA reads as TGTGCCAGCAGCTTAAACCCCCGCAGGACAGGGGTTGGAAACACCATATATTTT. The variable domain in full, completed from reference TRBV7-6 and TRBJ1-3, reads GAGVSQSPRYKVTKRGQDVALRCDPISGHVSLYWYRQALGQGPEFLTYFNYEAQQDKSGLPNDRFSAERPEGSISTLTIQRTEQRDSAMYRCASSLNPRRTGVGNTIYFGEGSWLTVV.